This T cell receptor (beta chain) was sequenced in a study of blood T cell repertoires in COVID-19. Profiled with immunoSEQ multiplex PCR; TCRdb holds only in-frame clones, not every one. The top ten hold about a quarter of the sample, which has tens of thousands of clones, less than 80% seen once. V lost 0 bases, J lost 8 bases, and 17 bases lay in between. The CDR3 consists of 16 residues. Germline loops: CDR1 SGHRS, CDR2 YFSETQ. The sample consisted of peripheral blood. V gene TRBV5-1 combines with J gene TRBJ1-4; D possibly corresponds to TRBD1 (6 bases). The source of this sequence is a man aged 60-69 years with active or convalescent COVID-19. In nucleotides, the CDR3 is TGCGCCAGCAGCTTGGTATTATCAGGGGAGGGAGAAAAACTGTTTTTT. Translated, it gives CASSLVLSGEGEKLFF.